This T cell receptor beta chain was retrieved from a study of blood T cell repertoires in COVID-19 (TCRdb year 2020). Describing the broader study: Samples covering the acute and convalescent phases of COVID-19 were provided by collaborators in the United States, Italy and Spain. Where HLA class I and class II types were available, the types were taken from metadata supplied by the sample provider, not from assay-based typing. The prospective study material was composed of cDNA or gDNA derived from T cells, B-cell-depleted T cells, or PBMCs. The repertoires were released in a freely available public database meant as a resource for research on the immune response to SARS-CoV-2. Nearly every sample came with metadata listing a de-identified subject ID, COVID-19 status, age in years and sex. Samples were obtained from the ongoing ImmuneRACE study (first 160 participants) and from roughly 1,300 subjects provided by 6 global collaborators. Deeply sampled blood TCRbeta repertoires from subjects exposed to, actively infected with, or recovered from COVID-19 were included in the dataset. Overall results and qualifications from the work: The quantity of clinical and demographic metadata differed by source and by participant and was supplied without curation.

Note on this clone: It has no known antigen specificity. A much larger clone sits a single nucleotide away, making a read error possible. Distinct nucleotide sequences in the sample also encode this CDR3.

The CDR3 covers 12 residues, taking in both the cysteine and the phenylalanine. The entry retains the CDR3 DNA only, 36 bases that are in frame from base 1. Germline trimming: 5 bases from V, 3 bases from J; junction bases outside gene matches: 1. In the prospective study, participants were about 18 to 90 years old, resided in about two dozen geographic areas of the United States, and were enrolled through a virtual design. In the prospective study, participants were assigned to cohorts based on the clinical history participants reported in a screening survey and a study questionnaire. For ImmuneRACE Cohort 3, a participant was defined as recovered based on two consecutive negative NP/OP PCR tests, clearance by a healthcare professional, or resolution of symptoms. Mobile phlebotomists in the prospective study collected whole blood, serum and a nasopharyngeal or oropharyngeal swab from every participant. Prospective study participants could optionally give additional blood draws and questionnaires over an approximately 2-month period. Before DNA extraction, prospective study blood samples were shipped either frozen or at room temperature.

TCRbeta CDR3 regions were amplified from genomic DNA using the immunoSEQ Assay, a bias-controlled multiplex PCR. Under the source paper's analysis protocol: Nucleated cell counts per sample were estimated from amplification of reference gene primers within the assay. To quantify the absolute abundance of each unique TCRbeta CDR3 rearrangement, sequence reads were collapsed and filtered. For each sample, productive Simpson clonality was calculated by taking the square root of Simpson's diversity index across productive rearrangements. The table comes from immuneACCESS by way of TCRdb, which keeps in-frame sequences with V and J called. Part of the clones is missing from these tables; in studies checked, under half for an unresolved V gene and the rest for unknown reasons. V, J and clone size are those of that table, while D and trimming were read from the DNA. The sample table records roughly 310,000 clones; around nine tenths of these occur just once. Together, the top ten hold approximately 9.8% of the sample.

The origin of this receptor is a woman aged 40 to 50 who had recovered from COVID-19. The rearranged chain carries TRBV12-3 or TRBV12-4 and TRBJ2-7, with 7 bases matching TRBD1. The material sequenced was PBMCs or T cells enriched from blood (not recorded which). The bases are TGTGCCAGCAGTAGGGACAGCTACGAGCAGTACTTC. The encoded protein is CASSRDSYEQYF.